One and the same sample provided the 27 T cell receptor beta chains below, sequenced in a study of technical replicates of blood from a handful of donors. The repertoire was sequenced with immunoSEQ multiplex PCR; TCRdb's copy has only in-frame clones and lacks some. The table records some 14,000 clones, 84% of them present only once. Material: PBMCs. The receptor source for this set is a human donor in good health.

The chain links TRBV18 to TRBJ1-1; no reliable D call. The germline V gene has CDR1 KGHSH and CDR2 LQKENI. Trimming took off 6 bases at V and 0 bases at J, with 11 bases between the two ends. This CDR3 has 14 residues. The CDR3 reads CASSGGNMNTEAFF. The CDR3 DNA is TGTGCCAGCTCGGGAGGGAATATGAACACTGAAGCTTTCTTT.

V is TRBV6-1 and J is TRBJ2-2, with 9 bases aligning to TRBD2. The length of the CDR3 is 15 residues. CDR1 is MNHNS and CDR2 is SASEGT in the germline V gene. J lost 4 bases, V lost 0 bases, and 0 bases had no gene match. CDR3 in DNA: TGTGCCAGCAGTGAAGCTAGCGGGAGCACCGGGGAGCTGTTTTTT. Its translation: CASSEASGSTGELFF.

The count of this clone is one. The rearrangement links TRBV21-1 to TRBJ1-3; the table assigns TRBD1, which was not confirmed against the DNA. TRBV21-1 is labeled a pseudogene. This CDR3 spans 18 amino acids. CDR3 nucleotides: TGTGCCAGCAGCAAAGGCAATTGGACAGCTTACTCTGGAAACACCATATATTTT. Amino acids: CASSKGNWTAYSGNTIYF.

The chain carries TRBV6-1 and TRBJ1-2, with a possible D match to TRBD1 (5 bases). CDR3 length: 15 amino acids. CDR1 and CDR2 from the germline V gene are MNHNS and SASEGT. With 3 bases removed from V and 4 bases from J, the gap between germline ends came to 15 bases. The CDR3 spells CASSDARARVYGYTF. CDR3 in DNA: TGTGCCAGCAGTGATGCCAGGGCAAGGGTCTATGGCTACACCTTC.

The chain combines TRBV21-1 with TRBJ2-4; the D call in the table, TRBD2, was not verified against the DNA. TRBV21-1 is labeled a pseudogene. There are 17 residues in the CDR3. CDR3 DNA sequence: TGTGCCAGCCGCAAACGACTAGCGGGAGGGCCAGGGAACATTCAGTACTTC. Translating it yields CASRKRLAGGPGNIQYF.

This clone appeared a single time. The genes are TRBV5-1 and TRBJ2-7, with TRBD2 matching over 12 bases. This CDR3 is 15 amino acids long. V lost 4 bases to trimming and J lost 0 bases; unmatched junction nucleotides: 2. Germline CDR1 is SGHRS and CDR2 is YFSETQ. CDR3 amino acids: CASSTTSGSSYEQYF. As DNA, the CDR3 is TGCGCCAGCAGCACGACTAGCGGGAGCTCCTACGAGCAGTACTTC.

The chain joins TRBV5-6 to TRBJ2-1; 10 bases line up with TRBD2. Germline trimming cut 1 base from V and 4 bases from J; bases unmatched to any gene: 2. The CDR3 is 15 residues long. The V gene's germline CDR1 is SGHDT and CDR2 YYEEEE. CDR3 nucleotide sequence: TGTGCCAGCAGCTTGCTAGCGGGAGATTACAATGAGCAGTTCTTC. Protein: CASSLLAGDYNEQFF.

V and J are TRBV19 and TRBJ1-2; 8 nucleotides align to TRBD1. J lost 7 bases, V lost 6 bases, and 13 bases had no gene match. This CDR3 has 15 residues. Germline-derived CDR1 and CDR2 are LNHDA and SQIVND (reference sequence). Written as DNA, the CDR3 is TGTGCCAGTAGCAAAATCTCGACAGGGGAGGGTGGCTACACCTTC. As protein: CASSKISTGEGGYTF. Using reference TRBV19 and TRBJ1-2 for the parts outside the CDR3, the full variable domain is DGGITQSPKYLFRKEGQNVTLSCEQNLNHDAMYWYRQDPGQGLRLIYYSQIVNDFQKGDIAEGYSVSREKKESFPLTVTSAQKNPTAFYLCASSKISTGEGGYTFGSGTRLTVV.

The chain employs TRBV5-6 and TRBJ1-1, with D unresolved. Germline V gene sequence: CDR1 SGHDT, CDR2 YYEEEE. The CDR3 extends over 12 amino acids. Trimming left V 2 bases short and J 4 bases short, with 6 bases between. The CDR3: CASSFLGTEAFF. In DNA, the CDR3 is TGTGCCAGCAGCTTCCTCGGCACTGAAGCTTTCTTT. Complete variable domain (other parts from reference TRBV5-6 and TRBJ1-1): DAGVTQSPTHLIKTRGQQVTLRCSPKSGHDTVSWYQQALGQGPQFIFQYYEEEERQRGNFPDRFSGHQFPNYSSELNVNALLLGDSALYLCASSFLGTEAFFGQGTRLTVV.

V usage is TRBV4-1 and J usage is TRBJ2-7; D perhaps matches TRBD2 (5 bases). This CDR3 comprises 15 residues. The ends were cut back, 0 bases at V and 3 bases at J, with 12 bases in the middle. Germline CDR1 reads MGHRA; CDR2 reads YSYEKL. CDR3 sequence (DNA): TGCGCCAGCAGCCAAGAAACTAGTGCCCTCTACGAGCAGTACTTC. Translated, it gives CASSQETSALYEQYF.

This clone has a handful of counts. The chain recombines TRBV30 with TRBJ2-3; 12 positions agree with TRBD2. V shed 0 bases, J shed 4 bases, and the junction held 5 bases outside the gene matches. From germline, CDR1 is GTSNPN and CDR2 SVGIG (reference sequence). CDR3 length: 16 residues. The CDR3 coding sequence is TGTGCCTGGAGTGTACTAGCGGGAGGAACGCCAGATACGCAGTATTTT. Its protein product is CAWSVLAGGTPDTQYF.

The chain recombines TRBV9 with TRBJ2-7, with no clear D. The V end lost 0 bases, the J end lost 5 bases, and 9 bases lay between the germline ends. The germline V gene has CDR1 SGDLS and CDR2 YYNGEE. This CDR3 comprises 13 residues. The CDR3 nucleotides are TGTGCCAGCAGCGTAGCTTCGTCCCACGAGCAGTACTTC. It encodes CASSVASSHEQYF.

For the CDR3, the DNA is TGTGCCAGCAGCCCTGGGGGGACAGGGGTGATCCTTAACACTGAAGCTTTCTTT. Its protein product is CASSPGGTGVILNTEAFF. This chain connects TRBV5-4 to TRBJ1-1; TRBD1 agrees at 10 bases. Germline V lookup: CDR1 SGHNT, CDR2 YYREEE (reference sequence). Trimming removed 4 bases from V and 2 bases from J; junction bases left unmatched: 14. CDR3 length equals 18 residues.

The chain employs TRBV7-9 and TRBJ2-7, with D possibly being TRBD1 (6 bases). V lost 5 bases and J lost 3, with 14 bases in between. The CDR3 is 14 residues long. Germline values: CDR1 SEHNR, CDR2 FQNEAQ (reference sequence). The CDR3 DNA reads as TGTGCCAGCAGCCCAAGAGACAGGTACTACGAGCAGTACTTC. It yields the protein CASSPRDRYYEQYF.

The CDR3 sequence is CASSLIPGTSGSGYAGELFF. The CDR3 coding sequence is TGTGCCAGCAGTCTAATCCCCGGGACTAGCGGGAGTGGGTATGCCGGGGAGCTGTTTTTT. The chain joins TRBV27 to TRBJ2-2; 14 nucleotides match TRBD2. This CDR3 is 20 amino acids long. After removal of 5 bases from V and 6 bases from J, the junction contained 17 bases not matched to a gene. CDR1 MNHEY and CDR2 SMNVEV come from the germline V gene (reference sequence).

The V call is TRBV7-9, the J call TRBJ1-4, with 9 bases that match TRBD1. The V and J ends lost 4 bases and 0 bases, in that order; junction bases with no gene match: 9. This CDR3 is 18 amino acids long. In germline, CDR1 is SEHNR, CDR2 FQNEAQ (reference sequence). The CDR3 DNA is TGTGCCAGCAGCTCAAGGGACAGGGACCCAGCAACTAATGAAAAACTGTTTTTT. This gives the protein CASSSRDRDPATNEKLFF. The whole variable domain, filled in from reference TRBV7-9 and TRBJ1-4, reads DTGVSQNPRHKITKRGQNVTFRCDPISEHNRLYWYRQTLGQGPEFLTYFQNEAQLEKSRLLSDRFSAERPKGSFSTLEIQRTEQGDSAMYLCASSSRDRDPATNEKLFFGSGTQLSVL.

Here the CDR3 reads CASSLSTSGAAASFF. The CDR3 bases are TGTGCCAGCAGCTTATCGACTAGCGGGGCAGCGGCGTCGTTCTTC. The chain employs TRBV7-9 and TRBJ2-1; 11 positions agree with TRBD2. The V and J ends lost 2 bases and 15 bases, in that order; junction bases with no gene match: 12. Germline-derived CDR1 and CDR2 are SEHNR and FQNEAQ (reference sequence). This CDR3 has 15 residues.

The chain couples TRBV30 to TRBJ1-4; D gene unclear. This CDR3 is 15 amino acids long. Germline V lookup: CDR1 GTSNPN, CDR2 SVGIG (reference sequence). The germline V and J ends were trimmed by 2 bases and 4 bases, with 14 bases remaining between them. CDR3 loop: CAWSPLAVINEKLFF. CDR3 DNA: TGTGCCTGGAGTCCCTTGGCGGTTATTAATGAAAAACTGTTTTTT.

The chain employs TRBV5-8 and TRBJ2-1; 11 bases line up with TRBD2. The CDR3 extends over 16 amino acids. Germline values: CDR1 SGHTS, CDR2 YDEGEE. V shed 6 bases, J shed 9 bases, and the junction held 14 bases outside the gene matches. The CDR3 region has the DNA TGTGCCAGCATCCGGGGGGCTAGCGGGAGGCTTGGTGAGCAGTTCTTC. Translated: CASIRGASGRLGEQFF.

The chain couples TRBV28 to TRBJ2-6; TRBD1 agrees at 7 bases. The J segment lost 2 bases and the V segment lost 3 bases, leaving 4 bases of the junction unmatched. CDR3 length equals 16 residues. The germline gives CDR1 MDHEN, CDR2 SYDVKM. The CDR3: CASSLATGAGANVLTF. For the CDR3, the DNA is TGTGCCAGCAGTTTGGCTACAGGGGCTGGGGCCAACGTCCTGACTTTC. The full variable domain, in which reference TRBV28 and TRBJ2-6 provide the parts outside the CDR3, is DVKVTQSSRYLVKRTGEKVFLECVQDMDHENMFWYRQDPGLGLRLIYFSYDVKMKEKGDIPEGYSVSREKKERFSLILESASTNQTSMYLCASSLATGAGANVLTFGAGSRLTVL.

The chain links TRBV7-9 to TRBJ1-4; D is ambiguous. The germline V and J ends were trimmed by 0 bases and 4 bases, with 9 bases remaining between them. This CDR3 contains 15 residues. Germline V gene sequence: CDR1 SEHNR, CDR2 FQNEAQ (reference sequence). CDR3 nucleotides: TGTGCCAGCAGCTTAGCGCAGCAGGTTAATGAAAAACTGTTTTTT. Protein product: CASSLAQQVNEKLFF. The full variable domain, completed using reference TRBV7-9 and TRBJ1-4, is DTGVSQNPRHKITKRGQNVTFRCDPISEHNRLYWYRQTLGQGPEFLTYFQNEAQLEKSRLLSDRFSAERPKGSFSTLEIQRTEQGDSAMYLCASSLAQQVNEKLFFGSGTQLSVL.

The CDR3 is CASSVEGRGRDDEKLFF. In nucleotides, the CDR3 is TGTGCCAGCAGCGTAGAGGGCAGGGGGCGAGACGATGAAAAACTGTTTTTT. The genes are TRBV9 and TRBJ1-4, with 8 bases lining up with TRBD1. This CDR3 comprises 17 residues. Germline values: CDR1 SGDLS, CDR2 YYNGEE. With 0 bases clipped from V and 6 bases from J, the junction kept 10 bases outside the gene matches.

The rearrangement links TRBV5-1 to TRBJ2-5; possibly TRBD1 for D (5 bases). The V gene lost 4 bases and the J gene lost 2 bases, with 12 bases spanning the gap. This CDR3 is 14 amino acids long. CDR1 is SGHRS and CDR2 is YFSETQ in the germline V gene. CDR3 amino acids: CASSRGRAQETQYF. DNA for the CDR3: TGCGCCAGCAGCCGTGGCAGGGCGCAAGAGACCCAGTACTTC.

The V call is TRBV11-2, the J call TRBJ2-7, with D possibly matching TRBD2 (6 bases). Looked up from germline, CDR1 is SGHAT and CDR2 is FQNNGV. V lost 5 bases and J 9 bases, leaving 11 bases between the germline ends. This CDR3 region has 11 residues. The CDR3 nucleotides read TGTGCCAGCAGCGTTCCCGGGGGGCAGTACTTC. Translating gives CASSVPGGQYF.

This clone was seen only a few times. The rearrangement uses TRBV11-3 and TRBJ1-1; the D gene is possibly TRBD1 (5 bases). The CDR3 is made up of 15 amino acids. V was clipped by 1 base and J by 0 bases, with 9 bases between them. Per germline, CDR1 SGHNT and CDR2 YENEEA. The DNA of the CDR3 is TGTGCCAGCAGCTTAGGTAAGGGGCTGAACACTGAAGCTTTCTTT. Residues: CASSLGKGLNTEAFF.

The chain is built from TRBV5-4 and TRBJ2-5; the match to TRBD2 covers 9 bases. The assigned J gene may be wrong: the sequence end matches TRBJ2-7 better. The germline V gene encodes CDR1 SGHNT and CDR2 YYREEE (reference sequence). This CDR3 is built from 17 residues. Here the CDR3 DNA reads TGTGCCAGCAGCCCCGGATATGGGCTAGCGGGACGCTACGAGCAGTACTTC. Translated: CASSPGYGLAGRYEQYF.

The genes are TRBV6-1 and TRBJ2-1; D uncertain. Germline values: CDR1 MNHNS, CDR2 SASEGT. The CDR3 runs 16 residues. V was trimmed by 4 bases and J by 0 bases, leaving 13 bases between them. CDR3 DNA sequence: TGTGCCAGCAGTGCCCGTCTAGACCCCTCCTACAATGAGCAGTTCTTC. It specifies CASSARLDPSYNEQFF.